This T cell receptor (beta chain) stems from a study of cytomegalovirus exposure and HLA in healthy donors. 13 Jbeta primers and 60 Vbeta primers were used for the PCR. Sequencing was performed with immunoSEQ multiplex PCR; in TCRdb, only in-frame clones are kept and a portion is missing. The sample has under 130,000 clones; around 60% are singletons. The CDR3 is 14 amino acids. The V gene lost 6 bases and the J gene lost 4 bases, with 15 bases spanning the gap. Germline-derived CDR1 and CDR2 are MNHNS and SASEGT. This sequence was found in a man aged 30 to 39 in good health and CMV-seropositive. The sample consisted of PBMCs. The rearrangement links TRBV6-1 to TRBJ1-2; D perhaps matches TRBD1 (5 bases). The CDR3 DNA reads as TGTGCCAGCAGAGATGACAGCCTGATCTATGGCTACACCTTC. Residues: CASRDDSLIYGYTF.